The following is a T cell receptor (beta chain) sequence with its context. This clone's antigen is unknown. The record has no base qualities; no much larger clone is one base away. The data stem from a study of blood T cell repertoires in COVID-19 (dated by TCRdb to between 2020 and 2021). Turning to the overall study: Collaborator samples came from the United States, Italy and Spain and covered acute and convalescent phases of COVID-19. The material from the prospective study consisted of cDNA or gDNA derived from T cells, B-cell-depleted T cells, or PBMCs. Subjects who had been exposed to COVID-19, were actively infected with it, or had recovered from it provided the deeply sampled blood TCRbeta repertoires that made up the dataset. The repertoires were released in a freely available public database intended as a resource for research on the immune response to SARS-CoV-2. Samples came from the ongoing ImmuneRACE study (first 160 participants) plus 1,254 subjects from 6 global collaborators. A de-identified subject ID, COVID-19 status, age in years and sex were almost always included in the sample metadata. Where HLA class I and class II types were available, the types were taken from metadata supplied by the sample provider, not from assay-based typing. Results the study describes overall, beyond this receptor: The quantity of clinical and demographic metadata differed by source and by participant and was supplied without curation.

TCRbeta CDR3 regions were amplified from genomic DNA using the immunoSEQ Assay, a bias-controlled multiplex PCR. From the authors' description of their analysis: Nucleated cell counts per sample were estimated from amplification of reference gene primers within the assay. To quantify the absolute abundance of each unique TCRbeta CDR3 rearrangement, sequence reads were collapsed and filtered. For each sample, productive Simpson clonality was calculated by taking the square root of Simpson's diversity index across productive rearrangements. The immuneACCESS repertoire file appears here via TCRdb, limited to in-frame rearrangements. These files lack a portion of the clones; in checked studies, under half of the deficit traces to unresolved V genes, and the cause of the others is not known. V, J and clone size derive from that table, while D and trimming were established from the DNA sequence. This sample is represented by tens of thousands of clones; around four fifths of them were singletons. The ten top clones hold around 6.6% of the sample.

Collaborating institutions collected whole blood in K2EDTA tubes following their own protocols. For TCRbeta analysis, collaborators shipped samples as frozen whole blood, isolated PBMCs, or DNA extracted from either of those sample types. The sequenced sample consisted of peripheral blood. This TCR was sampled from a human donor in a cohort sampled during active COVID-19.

Read as DNA, the sequence is TGTGCCAGCAGCTTAGCGGGTGGGAGACCTTACGAGCAGTACTTC. It encodes CASSLAGGRPYEQYF. The V and J genes are TRBV11-1 and TRBJ2-7; a weak D assignment points to TRBD2 (5 bases agree). Its CDR3 holds 15 amino acids, cysteine through phenylalanine. The CDR3 DNA has 45 bases and is translated from base 1. CDR1 and CDR2 are drawn from the germline V gene (reference sequence): SGHAT, FQDESV. V is reduced by 0 bases and J by 4 bases, leaving a spacing of 13 bases between them.